The 15 T cell receptor beta chains below were found in one sample sequenced in a study of T-cell reconstitution after alpha-beta-depleted transplantation in children. This sample's TCRbeta library carried unique molecular identifier barcodes. TCRdb called the PCR reads again in MiXCR, with one record for every CDR3 protein. Among some 280,000 distinct CDR3 sequences, almost 10% were seen once, and the ten largest hold about 9.5%. This material consisted of PBMCs from the stem cell graft donor, taken from the stem cell graft. The receptors were gathered from a human donor who donated a stem cell graft to a child with SCID.

The chain recombines TRBV27 with TRBJ1-5; D is uncertain. Germline lookup yields CDR1 MNHEY and CDR2 SMNVEV (reference sequence). The CDR3 is made up of 16 amino acids. V was trimmed by 0 bases and J by 1 base, leaving 10 bases between them. The CDR3 region is CASSLSWGSSNQPQHF. In nucleotides, the CDR3 is TGTGCCAGCAGTTTATCTTGGGGTTCCAGCAATCAGCCCCAGCATTTT.

This clonotype showed up many times. This chain links TRBV4-1 with TRBJ2-5; D remains unclear. The CDR3 spans 15 residues. The V end lost 1 base, the J end lost 5 bases, and 14 bases lay between the germline ends. CDR1 is MGHRA and CDR2 is YSYEKL in the germline V gene. DNA of the CDR3: TGCGCCAGCAGCCAAGGGGTTTTAACCCGGGAGACCCAGTACTTC. Amino acids: CASSQGVLTRETQYF.

There are many counts of this clonotype. The gene calls are TRBV7-9 and TRBJ1-2, with 8 positions matching TRBD1. With V trimmed by 5 bases and J by 0 bases, 2 bases remained unmatched. Germline V lookup: CDR1 SEHNR, CDR2 FQNEAQ (reference sequence). CDR3 length equals 14 residues. CDR3 DNA: TGTGCCAGCAGCAGGGGACAGGCTAACTATGGCTACACCTTC. Its translation: CASSRGQANYGYTF.

This clonotype was counted a few times. This chain connects TRBV7-9 to TRBJ2-1; D may be TRBD2 (6 bases). Germline CDR1 and CDR2: SEHNR and FQNEAQ (reference sequence). The CDR3 covers 16 residues. V was clipped by 6 bases and J by 0 bases, with 15 bases between them. As DNA, the CDR3 is TGTGCCAGCAGACCGGGAGCTCTGAGCTCCTACAATGAGCAGTTCTTC. The encoded protein is CASRPGALSSYNEQFF.

The sample holds a few counts of this clonotype. The rearrangement joins TRBV7-6 to TRBJ2-2; D unclear. The V end was cut by 1 base, the J end by 7 bases, with 7 bases between. The CDR3 spans 13 residues. Germline CDR1 SGHVS, CDR2 FNYEAQ. The CDR3 DNA reads as TGTGCCAGCAGCTTAGGAGTAAACGGGGAGCTGTTTTTT. Translating it yields CASSLGVNGELFF.

The J gene is TRBJ2-7, the V gene TRBV20-1; D remains ambiguous. The CDR3 is 12 residues long. Per the germline V gene, CDR1 is DFQATT and CDR2 is SNEGSKA (reference sequence). V lost 0 bases to trimming and J lost 7 bases, with 10 bases between them. The CDR3 DNA follows: TGCAGTGCTAGAGATGCAGGAGCGGAGCAGTACTTC. Its translation: CSARDAGAEQYF.

Only a few counts were recorded for this clonotype. The CDR3 loop is CSARSSGGNNEQFF. The CDR3 bases are TGCAGTGCTAGATCTAGCGGGGGGAACAATGAGCAGTTCTTC. The chain has TRBV20-1 and TRBJ2-1; 11 positions match TRBD2. CDR3 length: 14 residues. V trimming: 2 bases; J trimming: 5 bases; junction bases outside the gene matches: 2. Germline CDR1 reads DFQATT; CDR2 reads SNEGSKA (reference sequence).

Details on this clonotype: A much larger clone differs by one base, so this may be a read error. The gene calls are TRBV20-1 and TRBJ2-6, with unresolved D. V was cut by 0 bases and J by 0 bases, with 6 bases left in between. The CDR3 loop spans 15 amino acids. The germline gives CDR1 DFQATT, CDR2 SNEGSKA (reference sequence). CDR3 nucleotide sequence: TGCAGTGCTAGAGATCCCGGCTCTGGGGCCAACGTCCTGACTTTC. Translating it yields CSARDPGSGANVLTF.

The chain recombines TRBV20-1 with TRBJ2-1; a possible D gene is TRBD2 (6 bases). Trimming took 1 base from V and 9 from J, leaving 16 bases between them. This CDR3 has 14 residues. Germline CDR1 reads DFQATT; CDR2 reads SNEGSKA (reference sequence). The CDR3 region is CSARAAPPGGEQFF. The CDR3 DNA reads TGCAGTGCTAGAGCGGCCCCACCCGGGGGTGAGCAGTTCTTC.

This clonotype was seen a handful of times. The chain couples TRBV5-1 to TRBJ1-1, with a weak D call TRBD1 (5 bases). The V end lost 0 bases, the J end lost 8 bases, and 11 bases lay between the germline ends. CDR3 length equals 13 residues. Germline V CDR1 and CDR2: SGHRS, YFSETQ. Here the CDR3 reads CASSLVAGKEAFF. The CDR3 DNA reads as TGCGCCAGCAGCTTGGTGGCAGGGAAAGAAGCTTTCTTT.

This clonotype has only a few counts. The V and J genes are TRBV4-1 and TRBJ1-1; D unresolved. There are 16 residues in the CDR3. Germline V gene sequence: CDR1 MGHRA, CDR2 YSYEKL. The V and J ends lost 1 base and 1 base respectively, with 13 bases between them. Here the CDR3 reads CASSQATTRWNTEAFF. Written as DNA, the CDR3 is TGCGCCAGCAGCCAAGCGACGACTAGGTGGAACACTGAAGCTTTCTTT.

In the case of this clonotype: At one end, the junction sequence differs from germline, possibly due to a read error. The V call is TRBV11-3, the J call TRBJ2-3; D may be TRBD1 (5 bases). This CDR3 has 13 amino acids. CDR1 and CDR2 from the germline V gene are SGHNT and YENEEA. CDR3 residues: CAISPDSADTQYF. The CDR3 DNA sequence: TGTGCCATCAGCCCTGACAGCGCAGATACGCAGTATTTT.

This clonotype occurred a few times. The chain uses TRBV3-1 and TRBJ2-1, with D hard to call. CDR1 and CDR2 from the germline V gene are LGHDT and YNNKEL (reference sequence). V was clipped by 4 bases and J by 0 bases, with 10 bases between them. The CDR3 totals 15 residues. The chain's CDR3 is CASSRGDFSYNEQFF. DNA of the CDR3: TGTGCCAGCAGCCGTGGGGATTTCTCCTACAATGAGCAGTTCTTC.

This clonotype was counted between two and nine times. The chain combines TRBV5-1 with TRBJ2-5; D call uncertain. V was pared by 4 bases and J by 5 bases, with 15 bases between. This CDR3 comprises 14 residues. From germline, CDR1 is SGHRS and CDR2 YFSETQ. The CDR3: CASSPRAKGETQYF. The CDR3 bases are TGCGCCAGCAGCCCACGGGCTAAAGGGGAGACCCAGTACTTC. Together with reference TRBV5-1 and TRBJ2-5, the CDR3 gives the full variable domain: KAGVTQTPRYLIKTRGQQVTLSCSPISGHRSVSWYQQTPGQGLQFLFEYFSETQRNKGNFPGRFSGRQFSNSRSEMNVSTLELGDSALYLCASSPRAKGETQYFGPGTRLLVL.

The chain couples TRBV7-8 to TRBJ1-2; no clear D gene. V shed 1 base and J shed 0 bases, with 9 bases lying between them. Germline CDR1 reads SGHVS; CDR2 reads FQNEAQ. This CDR3 has 15 amino acids. CDR3 residues: CASSLGRQANYGYTF. The CDR3 region has the DNA TGTGCCAGCAGCTTAGGTCGGCAGGCTAACTATGGCTACACCTTC.